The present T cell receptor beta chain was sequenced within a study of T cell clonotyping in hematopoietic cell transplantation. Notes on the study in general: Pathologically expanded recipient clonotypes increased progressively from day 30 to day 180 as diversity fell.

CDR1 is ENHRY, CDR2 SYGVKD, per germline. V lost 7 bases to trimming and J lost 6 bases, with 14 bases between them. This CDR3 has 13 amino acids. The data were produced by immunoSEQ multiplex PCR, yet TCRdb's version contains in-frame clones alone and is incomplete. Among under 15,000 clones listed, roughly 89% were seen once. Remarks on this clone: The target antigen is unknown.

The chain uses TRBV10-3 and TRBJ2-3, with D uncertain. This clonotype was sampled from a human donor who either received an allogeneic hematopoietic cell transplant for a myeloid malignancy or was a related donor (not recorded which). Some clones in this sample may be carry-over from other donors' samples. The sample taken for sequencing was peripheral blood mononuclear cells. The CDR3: CAIKDALGDTQYF. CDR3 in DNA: TGTGCCATCAAGGACGCCCTCGGGGATACGCAGTATTTT.